A selection of T cell receptor beta chains follows, all from one sample in a study of blood T cell repertoires in COVID-19. Sequencing used immunoSEQ multiplex PCR; TCRdb keeps in-frame clones, though not all of them. Here the sample spans around 180,000 clones, 83% being singletons. What was sequenced was peripheral blood. The source of these receptors is a human donor in a cohort sampled during active COVID-19. The CDR3 runs from the conserved cysteine through the conserved F or W. The order of the fields is CDR3 length, J gene, clone size, D gene, V gene, CDR3 DNA, CDR3 protein. The D gene is left open where the match is weak. Clone size is stated in some rows and not others, as once, few, many or a class when expanded.

14,TRBJ2-5,NA,NA,TRBV6-6,TGTGCCAGCAGTTACAGAACTGCGGGGGAGACCCAGTACTTC,CASSYRTAGETQYF
15,TRBJ2-7,NA,TRBD1,TRBV3-1/TRBV3-2,TGTGCCAGCAGCCAGAGCTCGACAGGGCCCTACGAGCAGTACTTC,CASSQSSTGPYEQYF
16,TRBJ2-3,NA,NA,TRBV30,TGTGCCTGGAGTGGGCTTATACAGAACAAAACAGATACGCAGTATTTT,CAWSGLIQNKTDTQYF
15,TRBJ2-2,NA,TRBD2,TRBV7-3,TGTGCCAGCAGCCCCGACCCTAGCGGGACCGGGGAGCTGTTTTTT,CASSPDPSGTGELFF
14,TRBJ1-1,NA,NA,TRBV6-5,TGTGCCAGCAGTTACTCGAGGAGCAGTACTGAAGCTTTCTTT,CASSYSRSSTEAFF
16,TRBJ2-2,NA,NA,TRBV7-2,TGTGCCAGCAGCTTAGTCCCGGGGGAGGCCGCCGGGGAGCTGTTTTTT,CASSLVPGEAAGELFF
18,TRBJ2-7,once,TRBD2,TRBV4-2,TGTGCCAGCAGCCAAGATCTAGGGACTAGCGGGAGTGGCTACGAGCAGTACTTC,CASSQDLGTSGSGYEQYF
15,TRBJ2-7,NA,NA,TRBV24-1,TGTGCCACCAGTAACCAAAAGGCAGGGACCTACGAGCAGTACTTC,CATSNQKAGTYEQYF
15,TRBJ2-7,NA,NA,TRBV7-2,TGTGCCAGCAGCTTAGAATCGGCAAGAGGAGACGAGCAGTACTTC,CASSLESARGDEQYF
16,TRBJ1-2,few,NA,TRBV5-4,TGTGCCAGCAGCCTCGGGGCGGGGGGCGCGTTCTATGGCTACACCTTC,CASSLGAGGAFYGYTF
16,TRBJ1-1,few,NA,TRBV7-2,TGTGCCAGCAGCTTAGTAGGGCAGGGGAGGAACACTGAAGCTTTCTTT,CASSLVGQGRNTEAFF
18,TRBJ2-6,NA,NA,TRBV28,TGTGCCAGCAGTGGGCGAGGGACTGCCCTCTCTGGGGCCAACGTCCTGACTTTC,CASSGRGTALSGANVLTF